This TCR beta chain was recorded in a study of beta chain features in type 1 diabetes. The study's findings and limits: All four CD4+ subsets of Type 1 diabetes patients contained TCRB CDR3s that were moderately but significantly shorter.

Stem cell-like memory, regulatory, central memory and naive CD4+ cells were sorted via CD45RO/CCR7/CD25/CD127/CD95/CD27. This clone was picked up a small number of times. Its antigen is unidentified. The authors reverse transcribed all of the isolated RNA, so sequencing captured expressed TCRB transcripts. Measured with immunoSEQ multiplex PCR; TCRdb has only the in-frame clones, and not every one. The table includes 500,000 to 800,000 clones, roughly 12% detected once. The length of the CDR3 is 16 residues. V shed 4 bases, J shed 4 bases, and the junction held 10 bases outside the gene matches. Germline V gene sequence: CDR1 SGDLS, CDR2 YYNGEE.

The sequence was collected from a man aged 25-40 years with type 1 diabetes. Sequenced: naive CD4+ T cells from blood. The chain has TRBV9 and TRBJ2-3, with TRBD1 matching 9 bases. The CDR3 sequence: CASSTRDRVVADTQYF. In nucleotides, the CDR3 is TGTGCCAGCAGCACCCGGGACAGGGTGGTTGCAGATACGCAGTATTTT.